What follows are 30 T cell receptor beta chains derived from one specimen sequenced in a study of cytomegalovirus exposure and HLA in healthy donors. Sequenced by immunoSEQ multiplex PCR; TCRdb stores in-frame clones only, minus some. The table has under 400,000 clones, 86% seen once; the top ten hold 0.83%. Sample: PBMCs. The receptors shown here come from a woman aged 18-30 years in good health and CMV-seronegative.

This clone was seen only a few times. The chain combines TRBV29-1 with TRBJ2-1; D gene unclear. Germline CDR1 SQVTM, CDR2 ANQGSEA. V lost 3 bases to trimming and J lost 1 base, with 7 bases between them. There are 13 residues in the CDR3. CDR3 region: CSVDYRSYNEQFF. CDR3 bases: TGCAGCGTTGACTACAGATCCTACAATGAGCAGTTCTTC.

Written as DNA, the CDR3 is TGTGCCAGCAGTGAAGACGGGGGATATGTGGCCGGGGAGCTGTTTTTT. Translating gives CASSEDGGYVAGELFF. This chain connects TRBV2 to TRBJ2-2; possible D gene TRBD2, 6 bases. This CDR3 spans 16 amino acids. V shed 1 base and J shed 6 bases, with 15 bases lying between them. Germline lookup yields CDR1 SNHLY and CDR2 FYNNEI.

The chain is built from TRBV27 and TRBJ2-3; D is possibly TRBD2 (6 bases). Germline V gene data show CDR1 as MNHEY and CDR2 as SMNVEV (reference sequence). This CDR3 region has 14 residues. Trimming stripped 3 bases from V and 6 bases from J, with 13 bases between. The CDR3 bases are TGTGCCAGCAGTTTTGGGCTAGCGCGGGATACGCAGTATTTT. It yields the protein CASSFGLARDTQYF.

The chain combines TRBV2 with TRBJ1-3; possibly TRBD1 for D (6 bases). The V end lost 9 bases, the J end lost 4 bases, and 10 bases lay between the germline ends. The germline gives CDR1 SNHLY, CDR2 FYNNEI. The CDR3 is 12 amino acids. The CDR3 region has the DNA TGTGCCAGTACAGGGATAGGAAACACCATATATTTT. Its protein is CASTGIGNTIYF.

J is TRBJ1-2 and V is TRBV6-5, with D possibly TRBD1 on 5 matching bases. With 0 bases removed from V and 0 bases from J, the gap between germline ends came to 11 bases. Germline CDR1 reads MNHEY; CDR2 reads SVGAGI. This CDR3 is 16 amino acids long. For the CDR3, the DNA is TGTGCCAGCAGTTACTCGCAGCGGGGGTCTAACTATGGCTACACCTTC. Translation gives CASSYSQRGSNYGYTF.

The rearrangement joins TRBV6-5 to TRBJ2-2; 9 positions agree with TRBD2. Germline V lookup: CDR1 MNHEY, CDR2 SVGAGI. Trimming removed 10 bases from V and 6 bases from J; junction bases left unmatched: 9. This CDR3 region has 14 residues. This CDR3 reads CAISPGLAAGELFF. The CDR3 DNA reads TGTGCCATCTCTCCGGGACTAGCTGCCGGGGAGCTGTTTTTT.

The CDR3 loop is CASSLGTSGGNNEQFF. CDR3 bases: TGTGCCAGCAGTTTAGGGACTAGCGGGGGGAACAATGAGCAGTTCTTC. The chain recombines TRBV27 with TRBJ2-1; 15 bases match TRBD2. The CDR3 runs to 16 residues. With V trimmed by 2 bases and J by 5 bases, 1 base remained unmatched. Germline CDR1 reads MNHEY; CDR2 reads SMNVEV (reference sequence).

This clone occurred a few times. The V call is TRBV9, the J call TRBJ1-2; D is uncertain. Germline V gene sequence: CDR1 SGDLS, CDR2 YYNGEE. The CDR3 totals 11 residues. Trimming took off 0 bases at V and 8 bases at J, with 5 bases between the two ends. CDR3 region: CASSVGRGYTF. The DNA of the CDR3 is TGTGCCAGCAGCGTAGGGAGAGGCTACACCTTC.

This chain connects TRBV5-6 to TRBJ2-7, with TRBD1 as a possible D gene (6 bases). V was shortened by 3 bases and J by 3 bases, with 10 bases between the two germline ends. The CDR3 totals 13 residues. CDR1 SGHDT and CDR2 YYEEEE come from the germline V gene. The CDR3 loop reads CASSSGTFYEQYF. In nucleotides, the CDR3 is TGTGCCAGCAGCTCCGGGACATTCTACGAGCAGTACTTC.

The chain's CDR3 is CATSREGQGTRNTIYF. In nucleotides, the CDR3 is TGTGCCACCAGCAGAGAGGGACAGGGTACGCGAAACACCATATATTTT. The rearrangement links TRBV15 to TRBJ1-3; TRBD1 matches 9 bases. Germline CDR1 LNHNV, CDR2 YYDKDF (reference sequence). This CDR3 comprises 16 residues. V trimming: 0 bases; J trimming: 5 bases; junction bases outside the gene matches: 5.

The chain has TRBV5-1 and TRBJ1-4; TRBD1 is a possible D gene (6 bases). The V end lost 0 bases, the J end lost 7 bases, and 16 bases lay between the germline ends. There are 16 residues in the CDR3. Germline V gene sequence: CDR1 SGHRS, CDR2 YFSETQ. CDR3 amino acids: CASSLGQVDAVEKLFF. As DNA, the CDR3 is TGCGCCAGCAGCTTGGGACAGGTGGATGCGGTTGAAAAACTGTTTTTT. Looking up the rest from reference TRBV5-1 and TRBJ1-4 gives the full variable domain: KAGVTQTPRYLIKTRGQQVTLSCSPISGHRSVSWYQQTPGQGLQFLFEYFSETQRNKGNFPGRFSGRQFSNSRSEMNVSTLELGDSALYLCASSLGQVDAVEKLFFGSGTQLSVL.

This sequence joins TRBV4-1 and TRBJ1-2, with D maybe TRBD1 (5 bases). In germline, CDR1 is MGHRA, CDR2 YSYEKL. This CDR3 is 19 amino acids long. V gave up 0 bases and J gave up 5 bases, with 25 bases separating them. CDR3 protein: CASSQDPPGGLEGLYGYTF. Written as DNA, the CDR3 is TGCGCCAGCAGCCAAGATCCCCCCGGAGGGCTCGAGGGACTGTATGGCTACACCTTC.

V and J are TRBV5-1 and TRBJ1-2; D gene uncertain. Germline CDR1 reads SGHRS; CDR2 reads YFSETQ. V was shortened by 2 bases and J by 6 bases, with 11 bases between the two germline ends. This CDR3 has 13 residues. The CDR3 sequence is CASSFVIRDGYTF. CDR3 in DNA: TGCGCCAGCAGCTTTGTGATACGGGATGGCTACACCTTC.

This CDR3 is CASTVSGAQNTEAFF. In DNA form, the CDR3 reads TGCGCCAGCACCGTCTCAGGGGCGCAAAACACTGAAGCTTTCTTT. The chain combines TRBV5-1 with TRBJ1-1, with D tentatively TRBD1 (6 bases). Between the trimmed V and J ends, which lost 6 bases and 2 bases, there was a span of 17 bases. Germline lookup yields CDR1 SGHRS and CDR2 YFSETQ. This CDR3 comprises 15 residues.

This chain joins TRBV2 and TRBJ2-5; TRBD2 matches at 11 bases. Trimming at V came to 7 bases and at J to 5 bases, leaving 6 bases not matched to a gene. In germline, CDR1 is SNHLY, CDR2 FYNNEI. The CDR3 totals 14 residues. CDR3 nucleotide sequence: TGTGCCAGCACCATAGCGGGGGGGCAGGAGACCCAGTACTTC. Translation gives CASTIAGGQETQYF.

CDR3 sequence (DNA): TGCGCCAGCAGCCAAGTCGACAGGGCCTCCTACGAGCAGTACTTC. Residues: CASSQVDRASYEQYF. The chain joins TRBV4-1 to TRBJ2-7; 7 bases line up with TRBD1. This CDR3 has 15 residues. The germline CDR1 and CDR2 sequences are MGHRA and YSYEKL. V was pared by 1 base and J by 0 bases, with 3 bases of the junction left unmatched.

V usage is TRBV4-2 and J usage is TRBJ2-5, with D maybe TRBD2 (5 bases). Germline assignment: CDR1 LGHNA and CDR2 YNFKEQ. The CDR3 is 13 residues long. With 4 bases removed from V and 3 bases from J, the gap between germline ends came to 9 bases. The CDR3: CASSPTREETQYF. CDR3 DNA: TGTGCCAGCAGCCCCACTAGAGAAGAGACCCAGTACTTC.

The chain has TRBV30 and TRBJ2-1; 9 nucleotides match TRBD2. The CDR3 runs 15 residues. Germline V lookup: CDR1 GTSNPN, CDR2 SVGIG (reference sequence). Unmatched junction bases numbered 9, after V lost 6 bases and J lost 3 bases. CDR3 protein: CACSGAGGSYNEQFF. In DNA form, the CDR3 reads TGTGCCTGTAGCGGGGCGGGAGGGAGCTACAATGAGCAGTTCTTC.

This rearrangement joins TRBV2 to TRBJ1-4, with D maybe TRBD1 (5 bases). The germline CDR1 and CDR2 sequences are SNHLY and FYNNEI. The CDR3 spans 15 residues. V was trimmed by 7 bases and J by 0 bases, leaving 12 bases between them. The CDR3 coding sequence is TGTGCCAGCAAAGTCGACAGCGCAACTAATGAAAAACTGTTTTTT. Translated, it gives CASKVDSATNEKLFF.

The chain joins TRBV4-1 to TRBJ1-1; the D is unclear. The CDR3 length is 16 residues. Per the germline V gene, CDR1 is MGHRA and CDR2 is YSYEKL. V gave up 0 bases and J gave up 2 bases, with 13 bases separating them. The CDR3 is CASSQDLGSPNTEAFF. CDR3 DNA sequence: TGCGCCAGCAGCCAAGATCTGGGCAGTCCTAACACTGAAGCTTTCTTT.

The chain couples TRBV11-2 to TRBJ1-1; TRBD1 is a possible D gene (6 bases). In germline, CDR1 is SGHAT, CDR2 FQNNGV. The V and J ends lost 5 bases and 3 bases respectively, with 16 bases between them. The CDR3 is made up of 15 amino acids. In nucleotides, the CDR3 is TGTGCCAGCAGCCTACGTAACCCAGGGGACACTGAAGCTTTCTTT. This translates into CASSLRNPGDTEAFF.

The V gene is TRBV7-8, the J gene TRBJ2-2, with D possibly TRBD1 on 6 matching bases. The CDR3 runs to 16 residues. The germline gives CDR1 SGHVS, CDR2 FQNEAQ. With 1 base removed from V and 10 bases from J, the gap between germline ends came to 19 bases. The CDR3: CASSLEQGGPSVELFF. The CDR3, as DNA: TGTGCCAGCAGCTTAGAACAGGGTGGCCCTTCCGTGGAGCTGTTTTTT.

The J gene is TRBJ2-1, the V gene TRBV6-5; 9 bases are shared with TRBD1. The germline CDR1 and CDR2 sequences are MNHEY and SVGAGI. The CDR3 runs 15 residues. J lost 7 bases, V lost 1 base, and 5 bases had no gene match. This CDR3 is CASSYYRGRTNEQFF. The DNA of the CDR3 is TGTGCCAGCAGTTACTACAGGGGGCGCACGAATGAGCAGTTCTTC.

This clone was seen a handful of times. This chain uses TRBV4-1 with TRBJ1-1, with TRBD1 as a possible D gene (6 bases). Trimming pared 0 bases from V and 5 bases from J, leaving 13 bases between. The CDR3 length is 15 residues. Germline V CDR1 and CDR2: MGHRA, YSYEKL. This chain's CDR3 is CASSQEAGVETEAFF. CDR3 DNA sequence: TGCGCCAGCAGCCAAGAGGCAGGGGTGGAAACTGAAGCTTTCTTT.

This sequence joins TRBV5-1 and TRBJ2-7; 7 bases match TRBD2. The V gene's germline CDR1 is SGHRS and CDR2 YFSETQ. J gave up 3 bases and V 5 bases, and 8 bases lay outside the gene matches. There are 14 residues in the CDR3. The CDR3 region is CASSSLTSSYEQYF. The CDR3 coding sequence is TGCGCCAGCAGTTCATTGACTAGCAGCTACGAGCAGTACTTC.

The V call is TRBV27, the J call TRBJ2-7, with a possible D match to TRBD2 (6 bases). Trimming took 5 bases from V and 1 from J, leaving 12 bases between them. This CDR3 contains 14 residues. The V gene's germline CDR1 is MNHEY and CDR2 SMNVEV (reference sequence). The CDR3 region has the DNA TGTGCCAGCAGTCTCGCGGGAACGTCCTACGAGCAGTACTTC. This encodes CASSLAGTSYEQYF.

The chain joins TRBV5-1 to TRBJ2-7; 9 bases align to TRBD1. The CDR3 covers 16 residues. V lost 4 bases, J lost 2 bases, and 10 bases stayed unmatched. Per germline, CDR1 SGHRS and CDR2 YFSETQ. This CDR3 is CASSPLTGGVTYEQYF. The CDR3 DNA is TGCGCCAGCAGCCCTCTTACAGGGGGCGTCACCTACGAGCAGTACTTC.

The rearrangement joins TRBV27 to TRBJ2-3; D might be TRBD2 (6 bases). The CDR3 totals 18 residues. V was shortened by 1 base and J by 1 base, with 18 bases between the two germline ends. The germline CDR1 and CDR2 sequences are MNHEY and SMNVEV (reference sequence). The CDR3 nucleotides read TGTGCCAGCAGTTTATTGGGGGTTTCGGGAGTCGGCACAGATACGCAGTATTTT. Its translation is CASSLLGVSGVGTDTQYF.

The genes are TRBV15 and TRBJ1-5, with unresolved D. The V end lost 0 bases, the J end lost 9 bases, and 6 bases lay between the germline ends. This CDR3 contains 12 residues. Germline V gene sequence: CDR1 LNHNV, CDR2 YYDKDF (reference sequence). This CDR3 reads CATSRDGGPQHF. CDR3 sequence (DNA): TGTGCCACCAGCAGAGACGGTGGGCCCCAGCATTTT.

This sequence joins TRBV9 and TRBJ2-1; 13 positions agree with TRBD2. From germline, CDR1 is SGDLS and CDR2 YYNGEE. The CDR3 extends over 19 amino acids. Losses at the gene ends were 1 base for V and 0 bases for J; bases not matched to a gene: 7. The chain's CDR3 is CASSVPNTSGGASYNEQFF. DNA for the CDR3: TGTGCCAGCAGCGTACCCAATACTAGCGGGGGGGCCTCCTACAATGAGCAGTTCTTC.